This T cell receptor (beta chain) came from a study of CD8 T cells in ankylosing spondylitis. Study observations and caveats: Characteristic of ankylosing spondylitis blood, it appeared, was a TCR beta motif comprising eight highly homologous variants. CD8+ by phenotype, disease-linked clones were relatively rare in peripheral blood. Significantly higher representation of disease-linked clones was reported for matched ankylosing spondylitis synovial fluid. Past studies reported some motif variants in reactive arthritis synovial fluid and blood.

With molecular barcodes, quantitative 5'-RACE was used to make the TCR beta libraries. TCRdb re-called the 5' RACE reads with MiXCR, one entry per CDR3 protein. Of some 400,000 distinct CDR3 sequences in the sample, about a fifth are singletons; the top ten hold about 15%. In germline, CDR1 is MDHEN, CDR2 SYDVKM. V was pared by 6 bases and J by 7 bases, with 19 bases between. The CDR3 spans 15 residues. A word on this clonotype: Its cognate antigen is unknown.

Material: blood, either unsorted or a sorted T cell fraction (not recorded which). This TCR derives from a male donor with ankylosing spondylitis. The rearrangement joins TRBV28 to TRBJ2-1, with D hard to call. CDR3 in amino acids: CASSLRADRWNEQFF. DNA of the CDR3: TGTGCCAGCAGCCTCCGGGCGGACCGGTGGAATGAGCAGTTCTTC.